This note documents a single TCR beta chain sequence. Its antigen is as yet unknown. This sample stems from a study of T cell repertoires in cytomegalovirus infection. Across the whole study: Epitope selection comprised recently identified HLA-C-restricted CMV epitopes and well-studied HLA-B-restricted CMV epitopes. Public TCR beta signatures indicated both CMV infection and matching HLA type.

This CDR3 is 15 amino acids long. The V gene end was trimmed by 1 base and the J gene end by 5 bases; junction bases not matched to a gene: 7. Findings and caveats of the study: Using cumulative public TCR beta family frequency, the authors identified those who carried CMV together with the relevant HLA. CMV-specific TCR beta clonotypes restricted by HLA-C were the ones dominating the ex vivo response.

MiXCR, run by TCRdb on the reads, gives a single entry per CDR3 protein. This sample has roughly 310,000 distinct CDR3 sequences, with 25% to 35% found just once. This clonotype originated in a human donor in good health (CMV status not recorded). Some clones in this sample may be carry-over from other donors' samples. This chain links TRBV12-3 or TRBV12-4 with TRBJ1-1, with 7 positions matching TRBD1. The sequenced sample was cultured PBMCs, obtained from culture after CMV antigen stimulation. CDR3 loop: CASSLGWDSRTEAFF. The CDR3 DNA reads TGTGCCAGCAGTTTAGGATGGGACAGTAGAACTGAAGCTTTCTTT.